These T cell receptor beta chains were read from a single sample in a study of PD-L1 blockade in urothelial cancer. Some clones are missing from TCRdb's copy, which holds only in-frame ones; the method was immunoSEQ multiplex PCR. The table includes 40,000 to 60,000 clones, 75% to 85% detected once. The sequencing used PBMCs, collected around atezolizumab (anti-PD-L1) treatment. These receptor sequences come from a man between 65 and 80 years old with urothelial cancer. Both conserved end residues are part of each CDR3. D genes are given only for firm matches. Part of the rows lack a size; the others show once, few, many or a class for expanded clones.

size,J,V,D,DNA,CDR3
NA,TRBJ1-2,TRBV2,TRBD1,TGTGCCAGCCGGGACAGGGGTCTCAGCTATGGCTACACCTTC,CASRDRGLSYGYTF
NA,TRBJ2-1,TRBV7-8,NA,TGTGCCAGCAGCTTAGGTTCCGGAGGGCAGAATGAGCAGTTCTTC,CASSLGSGGQNEQFF
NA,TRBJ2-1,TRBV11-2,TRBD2,TGTGCCAGCAGCACTCACCGGGGGGGGCAGAACAATGAGCAGTTCTTC,CASSTHRGGQNNEQFF
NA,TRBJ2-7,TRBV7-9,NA,TGTGCCAGCAGCTTAGGAGGGGGACCTTGGGAGCAGTACTTC,CASSLGGGPWEQYF
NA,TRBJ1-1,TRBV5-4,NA,TGTGCCAGCAGCTCACCACAGGGAGTTACTGAAGCTTTCTTT,CASSSPQGVTEAFF
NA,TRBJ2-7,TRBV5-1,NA,TGCGCCAGCAGCTTGGGGCGGGACGCCTACGAGCAGTACTTC,CASSLGRDAYEQYF
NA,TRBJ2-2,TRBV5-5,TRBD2,TGTGCCAGCAGCTTGGGCTTGTGGCTAGCGGGAGTTAACACCGGGGAGCTGTTTTTT,CASSLGLWLAGVNTGELFF
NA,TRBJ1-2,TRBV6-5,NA,TGTGCCAGCAGTTACTCGGAGCTAGACTATGGCTACACCTTC,CASSYSELDYGYTF
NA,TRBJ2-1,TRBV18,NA,TGTGCCAGCTCACCAGTCGCGGACTTCTCCTACAATGAGCAGTTCTTC,CASSPVADFSYNEQFF
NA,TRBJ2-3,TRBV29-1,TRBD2,TGCAGCGCCACCCTGGTGGGACTAGCGGGAGTGGATACGCAGTATTTT,CSATLVGLAGVDTQYF
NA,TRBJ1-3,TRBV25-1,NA,TGTGCCAGCAGTAACAACGGGGGAGTTGGAAACACCATATATTTT,CASSNNGGVGNTIYF
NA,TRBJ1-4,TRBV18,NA,TGTGCCAGCTCACCACGGGGAGGGAATGAAAAACTGTTTTTT,CASSPRGGNEKLFF
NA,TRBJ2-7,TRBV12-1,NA,TGTGCCAGCAGCCCACGGACAGTTCATTCCGAGCAGTACTTC,CASSPRTVHSEQYF
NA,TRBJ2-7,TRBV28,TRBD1,TGTGCCAGCAGTTCCTCACAGGGGAGTCCCTACGAGCAGTACTTC,CASSSSQGSPYEQYF
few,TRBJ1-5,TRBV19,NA,TGTGCCAGTAGATACAGGGCTCGGGGACATAATCAGCCCCAGCATTTT,CASRYRARGHNQPQHF
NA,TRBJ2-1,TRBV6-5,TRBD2,TGTGCCAGCAGTACACTAGCGGGAGTGGGTGAGCAGTTCTTC,CASSTLAGVGEQFF
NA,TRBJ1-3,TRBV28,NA,TGTGCCAGCACCTTAGGGGGCTCTGGAAACACCATATATTTT,CASTLGGSGNTIYF
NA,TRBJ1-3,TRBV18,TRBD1,TGTGCCAGCTCACCGAAGGGACAGGGAAGAAACACCATATATTTT,CASSPKGQGRNTIYF
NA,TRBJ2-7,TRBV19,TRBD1,TGTGCCAGTAGCCCGACAGGGGCTAACCTCGTGAACGAGCAGTACTTC,CASSPTGANLVNEQYF
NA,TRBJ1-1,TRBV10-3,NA,TGTGCCACACACGAGGGTAACACTGAAGCTTTCTTT,CATHEGNTEAFF
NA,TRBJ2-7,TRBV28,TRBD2,TGTGCCAGCAGTTCACTAGCGGGAGGCCGTGACGAGCAGTACTTC,CASSSLAGGRDEQYF
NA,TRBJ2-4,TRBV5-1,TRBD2,TGCGCCAGCAGCTTGACTAGCGGGGCTTTAAACATTCAGTACTTC,CASSLTSGALNIQYF
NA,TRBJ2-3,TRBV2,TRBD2,TGTGCCATCGAACATACGGGACTAGCGGGTTTCACAGATACGCAGTATTTT,CAIEHTGLAGFTDTQYF